These T cell receptor beta chains were read from a single sample in a study of blood T cell repertoires in COVID-19. Sequenced by immunoSEQ multiplex PCR; TCRdb stores in-frame clones only, minus some. The data contain about 65,000 clones, approximately 83% of them singletons. The sequenced material came from peripheral blood. These receptors all stem from a man aged 45 to 65 with COVID-19, enrolled during active disease. The CDR3 runs from the conserved cysteine through the conserved F or W. The D gene is left open where the match is weak. Clone sizes are given selectively: once, few, many, or a class where the clone is expanded.

>TRBJ2-2|once|TRBV4-2|-
CASSQDSYSGELFF
TGTGCCAGCAGCCAAGATTCATACTCCGGGGAGCTGTTTTTT
>TRBJ2-7|few|TRBV19|-
CASSFSGLGEQYF
TGTGCCAGCTCATTCAGCGGCTTGGGGGAGCAGTACTTC
>TRBJ2-3|-|TRBV6-5|TRBD2
CASRGLAGETDTQYF
TGTGCCAGCAGAGGACTAGCGGGAGAAACAGATACGCAGTATTTT
>TRBJ2-6|-|TRBV5-5|TRBD1
CASSAGTGGSGANVLTF
TGTGCCAGCAGCGCCGGGACAGGGGGATCTGGGGCCAACGTCCTGACTTTC
>TRBJ1-2|-|TRBV30|-
CAWREGTANYGYTF
TGTGCCTGGAGGGAGGGGACGGCTAACTATGGCTACACCTTC
>TRBJ1-2|-|TRBV4-1|-
CASSQDSGRYYGYTF
TGCGCCAGCAGCCAAGATTCAGGCCGGTACTATGGCTACACCTTC
>TRBJ2-1|once|TRBV11-3|TRBD1
CASSMRGQGFHEQFF
TGTGCCAGCAGCATGAGGGGACAGGGGTTCCATGAGCAGTTCTTC
>TRBJ2-7|-|TRBV5-1|-
CASSLGLGGRSYEQYF
TGCGCCAGCAGCTTGGGGCTGGGGGGTCGGTCCTACGAGCAGTACTTC
>TRBJ1-4|few|TRBV2|-
CASRGPFKEKLFF
TGTGCCAGCCGAGGGCCATTCAAGGAAAAACTGTTTTTT
>TRBJ1-1|-|TRBV11-3|TRBD1
CASSPGTGVLTEAFF
TGTGCCAGCAGCCCTGGGACAGGCGTCCTCACTGAAGCTTTCTTT
>TRBJ1-1|-|TRBV18|-
CASSPLRGVGDTEAFF
TGTGCCAGCTCACCACTCAGGGGCGTAGGAGACACTGAAGCTTTCTTT
>TRBJ2-3|-|TRBV28|TRBD1
CASRDRGGTDTQYF
TGTGCCAGCAGGGACAGGGGTGGGACAGATACGCAGTATTTT
>TRBJ1-2|-|TRBV19|-
CASSIDGLGLAF
TGTGCCAGTAGTATAGATGGGCTGGGCCTCGCCTTC
>TRBJ2-1|-|TRBV5-1|TRBD2
CASSLGEGNNEQFF
TGCGCCAGCAGCTTGGGGGAGGGAAATAATGAGCAGTTCTTC
>TRBJ1-2|once|TRBV19|-
CASSVSRQVGYTF
TGTGCCTCAAGTGTTTCCCGACAGGTTGGCTACACCTTC
>TRBJ2-2|-|TRBV7-3|-
CASSLSGWAADTGELFF
TGTGCCAGCAGCTTGAGTGGTTGGGCAGCTGACACCGGGGAGCTGTTTTTT
>TRBJ2-1|-|TRBV3-1/TRBV3-2|-
CASSQGPGGLQFF
TGTGCCAGCAGCCAGGGGCCCGGAGGGCTGCAGTTCTTC
>TRBJ2-5|-|TRBV18|TRBD1
CASLRDRGETQYF
TGTGCCAGCTTAAGGGACAGAGGAGAGACCCAGTACTTC
>TRBJ1-3|-|TRBV4-1|-
CASSQGRGTPSSGNTIYF
TGCGCCAGCAGCCAAGGACGGGGGACGCCAAGCTCTGGAAACACCATATATTTT
>TRBJ2-7|-|TRBV25-1|-
CASSGADTPYEQYF
TGTGCCAGCAGTGGGGCGGACACTCCCTACGAGCAGTACTTC
>TRBJ1-1|-|TRBV7-8|TRBD1
CASSPDRGQKAFF
TGTGCCAGCAGCCCAGACAGGGGGCAAAAAGCTTTCTTT
>TRBJ2-7|-|TRBV19|TRBD1
CASSTGTGTDEQYF
TGTGCCAGTAGTACCGGGACAGGGACCGACGAGCAGTACTTC
>TRBJ1-1|-|TRBV27|TRBD1
CASSTGGGTNTEAFF
TGTGCCAGCAGCACAGGGGGAGGGACCAACACTGAAGCTTTCTTT
>TRBJ2-2|-|TRBV6-2/TRBV6-3|-
CASSYSGRGAFLRTGELFF
TGTGCCAGCAGTTACTCGGGCAGGGGGGCCTTTCTACGGACCGGGGAGCTGTTTTTT
>TRBJ2-3|-|TRBV18|-
CASSPRVTDTQYF
TGTGCCAGCTCACCGCGGGTCACAGATACGCAGTATTTT
>TRBJ2-5|-|TRBV28|TRBD1
CASSPAGTGEEGGETQYF
TGTGCCAGCAGTCCTGCCGGGACAGGGGAGGAGGGGGGGGAGACCCAGTACTTC
>TRBJ2-7|-|TRBV7-3|TRBD2
CASSTGGEQYF
TGTGCCAGCAGCACGGGGGGAGAGCAGTACTTC
>TRBJ2-3|once|TRBV10-3|-
CATKSGADTQYF
TGTGCCACCAAGAGCGGCGCAGATACGCAGTATTTT
>TRBJ2-7|-|TRBV5-1|TRBD1
CASSSGTGGYEQYF
TGCGCCAGCAGCTCCGGGACAGGGGGCTACGAGCAGTACTTC
>TRBJ2-7|-|TRBV6-1|-
CASSEKRGKQYF
TGTGCCAGCAGTGAGAAACGGGGTAAGCAGTACTTC
>TRBJ1-1|-|TRBV7-2|-
CASSLARQQVAEAFF
TGTGCCAGCAGCTTAGCTAGGCAGCAGGTGGCTGAAGCTTTCTTT
>TRBJ1-1|many|TRBV5-1|TRBD1
CASSLAGGYTEAFF
TGCGCCAGCAGCTTGGCAGGGGGATACACTGAAGCTTTCTTT
>TRBJ2-2|-|TRBV5-1|TRBD2
CASSRNPGLAGGPTGELFF
TGCGCCAGCAGCCGAAATCCGGGACTAGCGGGAGGGCCGACCGGGGAGCTGTTTTTT
>TRBJ1-5|-|TRBV18|-
CASSPDRQNQPQHF
TGTGCCAGCTCACCGGACAGACAGAATCAGCCCCAGCATTTT
>TRBJ2-1|once|TRBV14|TRBD2
CASSPWTSGRVYNEQFF
TGTGCCAGCAGCCCTTGGACTAGCGGGAGAGTTTACAATGAGCAGTTCTTC
>TRBJ2-5|-|TRBV28|-
CASSPARPGGRYETQYF
TGTGCCAGCAGTCCGGCCCGACCAGGGGGGAGGTATGAGACCCAGTACTTC
>TRBJ2-2|once|TRBV9|-
CASSARQPGELFF
TGTGCCAGCAGCGCTCGACAGCCCGGGGAGCTGTTTTTT
>TRBJ1-1|once|TRBV30|-
CAWGAPNTEAFF
TGTGCCTGGGGAGCCCCAAACACTGAAGCTTTCTTT